Listed below are T cell receptor beta chains from one sample, sequenced in a study of cytomegalovirus exposure and HLA in healthy donors. Using immunoSEQ multiplex PCR, the repertoire was profiled, and TCRdb retains in-frame clones only, with some absent. The sample includes 150,000 to 250,000 clones, 65% to 90% of them seen just once. The sequenced sample consisted of PBMCs. Receptors were obtained from a woman aged 45-65 years in good health and CMV-seronegative. CDR3s leave out the opening cysteine and the closing phenylalanine or tryptophan. A D gene is named only where the DNA matches it firmly.

d_call v_call cdr3_aa
TRBD1 TRBV27 ASSTIDRVYEQF
. TRBV27 ASSDSDYGYT
. TRBV28 AIRGPSYNEQF
. TRBV6-1 ASSAQGYEQY
TRBD2 TRBV11-3 ASSSPPGAGGSTGELF
. TRBV10-3 AIRAGNEQF
TRBD2 TRBV28 ASRWTSGRAYEQY
. TRBV7-9 ASSYTLAGMNTEAF
TRBD2 TRBV7-2 ASSPGLAGEGTQY
TRBD1 TRBV6-5 ASSWRRGRQETQY
TRBD1 TRBV23-1 ASYRGQVETQY
. TRBV4-3 ASSQDFWGDQPQH
. TRBV5-1 ASSLPGTTDTQY
. TRBV18 ASSPQHYEQY
. TRBV19 ATSPGNTEAF